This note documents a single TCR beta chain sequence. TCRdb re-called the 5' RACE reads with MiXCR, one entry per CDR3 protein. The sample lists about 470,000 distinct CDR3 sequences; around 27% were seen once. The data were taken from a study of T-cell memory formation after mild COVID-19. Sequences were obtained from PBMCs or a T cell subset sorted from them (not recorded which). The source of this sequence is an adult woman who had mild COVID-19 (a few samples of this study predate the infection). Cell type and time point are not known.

CDR3 DNA sequence: TGCGCCAGCAGCGCCAGGGTCGGCCAGCCCCAGCATTTT. Amino acid sequence: CASSARVGQPQHF. The V gene is TRBV4-1, the J gene TRBJ1-5; tentatively, D is TRBD1 (5 bases). The CDR3 has 13 amino acids. Germline V gene data show CDR1 as MGHRA and CDR2 as YSYEKL. Trimming cost V 5 bases and J 7 bases, with 12 bases left between them.